This is a list of T cell receptor beta chains from one sample in a study of cytomegalovirus exposure and HLA in healthy donors. Only in-frame clones appear in the TCRdb table, and some are missing; sequencing was by immunoSEQ multiplex PCR. Of tens of thousands of clones in the sample, about 75% are singletons; the top ten hold approximately 5%. Sequenced material: PBMCs. The source is a man in his sixties in good health and CMV-seropositive. CDR3s include the opening cysteine and the closing phenylalanine or tryptophan. Fields, in order: J gene, V gene, clone size, D gene, CDR3 DNA, CDR3 protein. A D gene is named only where the DNA matches it firmly. The size of a clone is reported for some rows only, either as once, few or many, or as a class for expanded clones.

>TRBJ1-1|TRBV30|-|TRBD1
TGTGCCTGGAACAGGGGGACAGGCTGGGCTTTCTTT
CAWNRGTGWAFF
>TRBJ1-6|TRBV28|few|TRBD1
TGTGCCAGCAGAGGGACAGGAACATATAATTCACCCCTCCACTTT
CASRGTGTYNSPLHF
>TRBJ2-2|TRBV6-5|-|-
TGTGCCTCCTCCCCCCCGAACACCGGGGAGCTGTTTTTT
CASSPPNTGELFF
>TRBJ2-5|TRBV7-9|-|TRBD1
TGTGCCAGCAGCTTAGCGGGGACAGGGATAGAGACCCAGTACTTC
CASSLAGTGIETQYF
>TRBJ1-2|TRBV5-1|-|TRBD1
TGCGCCAGCAGCACCTCGGACAGGGGTGGCTATGGCTACACCTTC
CASSTSDRGGYGYTF
>TRBJ2-1|TRBV11-2|-|TRBD2
TGTGCCAGCAGCCCTAAAACGGGACTAGCGGGACCTGAGCAGTTCTTC
CASSPKTGLAGPEQFF
>TRBJ2-3|TRBV5-1|-|TRBD2
TGCGCCAGCATTCTACTAGCGGGGGCCTTCACAGATACGCAGTATTTT
CASILLAGAFTDTQYF
>TRBJ2-2|TRBV28|once|TRBD1
TGTGCCAGCAGTATCCGGACAGGAAAAACCGGGGAGCTGTTTTTT
CASSIRTGKTGELFF
>TRBJ2-7|TRBV4-2|few|TRBD2
TGTGCCAGCAGCCAAGATCGGGGGGTCTACGAGCAGTACTTC
CASSQDRGVYEQYF
>TRBJ2-7|TRBV7-2|few|-
TGTGCCAGCAGCTTAGCGGCGGGCCTTGACGAGCAGTACTTC
CASSLAAGLDEQYF
>TRBJ1-3|TRBV2|few|-
TGTGCCAGCAGTCGCGACAGTAGCTCTGGAAACACCATATATTTT
CASSRDSSSGNTIYF
>TRBJ2-1|TRBV27|few|-
TGTGCCAGCAGTCATGCCTCCGAGACAAGGCTTGGGAATGAGCAGTTCTTC
CASSHASETRLGNEQFF
>TRBJ1-6|TRBV27|-|-
TGTGCCAGCAGATCCACAGGGCTGTTTTCACCCCTCCACTTT
CASRSTGLFSPLHF
>TRBJ2-5|TRBV4-2|-|-
TGTGCCAGCAGCCGCGGGCAGAACCAAGAGACCCAGTACTTC
CASSRGQNQETQYF
>TRBJ1-5|TRBV9|-|TRBD1
TGTGCCAGCAGTTTCGGACAGGGCAGCAATCAGCCCCAGCATTTT
CASSFGQGSNQPQHF
>TRBJ1-5|TRBV10-2|-|TRBD1
TGCGCCAGCAGTGAGTCGGGGACAGTTGGGGGGCAGCCCCAGCATTTT
CASSESGTVGGQPQHF
>TRBJ2-7|TRBV18|-|TRBD1
TGTGCCAGCTCGTGGACAGGGGGCAGGTACGAGCAGTACTTC
CASSWTGGRYEQYF
>TRBJ2-2|TRBV5-1|-|-
TGCGCCAGCAGCACTGCGGGGCTCAACACCGGGGAGCTGTTTTTT
CASSTAGLNTGELFF
>TRBJ1-2|TRBV30|-|-
TGTGCCTGGAGTGTAGGCGGCTATGGCTACACCTTC
CAWSVGGYGYTF
>TRBJ1-2|TRBV19|few|-
TGTGCCAGCTCCCCCCCCCTCACTCGGAGTGGCTACACCTTC
CASSPPLTRSGYTF
>TRBJ2-3|TRBV4-1|few|-
TGCGCCAGCAGCCATTCCGGGGACTCAGATACGCAGTATTTT
CASSHSGDSDTQYF
>TRBJ2-7|TRBV19|-|-
TGTGCCAGTAGTATAGATCGGGACGAGCAGTACTTC
CASSIDRDEQYF
>TRBJ2-7|TRBV28|-|-
TGTGCCAGCGGTACAGTCAGCTACGAGCAGTACTTC
CASGTVSYEQYF
>TRBJ1-5|TRBV11-2|-|-
TGTGCCAGCTGCCCGGGGAACAATCAGCCCCAGCATTTT
CASCPGNNQPQHF
>TRBJ2-1|TRBV5-6|-|TRBD2
TGTGCCAGCAGCTTGGGCGGGGGGGCCGGGGGTGAGCAGTTCTTC
CASSLGGGAGGEQFF